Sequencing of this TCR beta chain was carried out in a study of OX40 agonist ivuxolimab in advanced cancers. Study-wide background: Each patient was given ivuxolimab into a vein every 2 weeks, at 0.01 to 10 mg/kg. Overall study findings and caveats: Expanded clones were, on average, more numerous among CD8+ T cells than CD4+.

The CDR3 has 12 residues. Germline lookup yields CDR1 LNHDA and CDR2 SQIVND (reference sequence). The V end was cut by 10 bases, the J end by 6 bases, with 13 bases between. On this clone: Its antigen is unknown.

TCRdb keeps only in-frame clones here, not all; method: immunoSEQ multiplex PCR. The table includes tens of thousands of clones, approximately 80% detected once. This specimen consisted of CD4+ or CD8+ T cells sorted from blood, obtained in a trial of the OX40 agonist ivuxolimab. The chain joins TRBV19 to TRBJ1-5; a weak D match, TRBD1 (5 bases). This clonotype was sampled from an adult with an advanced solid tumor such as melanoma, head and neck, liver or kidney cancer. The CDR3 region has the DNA TGTGCCACCACCGGGGGGTTTCAGCCCCAGCATTTT. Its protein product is CATTGGFQPQHF.